This TCR beta chain is from a study of shared clonotypes between healthy human individuals. Clones were sequenced by immunoSEQ multiplex PCR, and TCRdb holds only the in-frame ones, with some missing. Altogether over 850,000 clones are present, 75% to 80% being singletons, with the ten largest covering roughly 0.61%. CDR1 SNHLY and CDR2 FYNNEI come from the germline V gene. V lost 4 bases to trimming and J lost 4 bases, with 10 bases between them. The CDR3 runs 14 residues. Caucasian adults residing in Nashville, Tennessee made up all the donors. CD45RA+ naive and CD45RA-negative memory subsets were separated from CD4+ cells.

The J gene is TRBJ2-2, the V gene TRBV2, with no clear D. The clonotype originates from a man aged 18 to 30 in good health. Some clones in this sample may be carry-over from other donors' samples. The material sequenced was memory CD4+ T cells from PBMCs. Documented subset: CD45RA-negative fraction. The DNA for the CDR3 is TGTGCCAGCAGTGGCACGGCCATCACCGGGGAGCTGTTTTTT. This encodes CASSGTAITGELFF.